A selection of T cell receptor beta chains follows, all from one sample in a study of response to subunit inactivated influenza vaccine. One entry per CDR3 protein, called by TCRdb with MiXCR from the RT-PCR reads. Of hundreds of thousands of distinct CDR3 sequences detected, around 13% appear once; the ten largest clones hold 6% to 9.5%. The source material was PBMCs from blood, sampled 14 to 15 days before vaccination. The receptors were sampled from a man aged 45 to 65 who received an inactivated influenza vaccine. The CDR3 runs from the conserved cysteine through the conserved F or W. D genes are given only for firm matches. For some rows the clone size is stated as once, few or many, or as a class when expanded; others skip it.

>TRBJ2-1|TRBV20-1|TRBD2|NA
CSAPPQRGDYNEQFF
TGCAGTGCCCCCCCCCAGCGGGGGGACTACAATGAGCAGTTCTTC
>TRBJ2-1|TRBV6-2/TRBV6-3|NA|few
CASTGYGSYEQFF
TGTGCCAGCACGGGGTATGGATCGTATGAGCAGTTCTTC
>TRBJ1-2|TRBV6-5|TRBD1|few
CASSYRGQKNGYTF
TGTGCCAGCAGTTACAGGGGACAGAAAAATGGCTACACCTTC
>TRBJ2-2|TRBV29-1|NA|NA
CSVAWNTGELFF
TGCAGCGTTGCTTGGAACACCGGGGAGCTGTTTTTT
>TRBJ2-3|TRBV28|TRBD2|few
CASSNRLAGGPDTQYF
TGTGCCAGCAGTAACCGACTAGCGGGGGGCCCAGATACGCAGTATTTT
>TRBJ2-7|TRBV10-3|TRBD2|few
CAISESAGVQYEQYF
TGTGCCATCAGTGAGTCTGCGGGGGTGCAGTATGAGCAGTACTTC
>TRBJ2-3|TRBV29-1|NA|few
CSVVGSVGSTDTQYF
TGCAGCGTTGTTGGGTCGGTCGGCAGCACAGATACGCAGTATTTT
>TRBJ1-2|TRBV12-3/TRBV12-4|TRBD1|many
CASSLAAGQGNGYTF
TGTGCCAGCAGTTTAGCGGCAGGACAGGGAAATGGCTACACCTTC
>TRBJ2-1|TRBV19|TRBD2|few
CASSMGGSDYNEQFF
TGTGCCAGTAGTATGGGGGGGTCGGACTACAATGAGCAGTTCTTC
>TRBJ2-7|TRBV29-1|NA|many
CSVRGRGEYEQYF
TGCAGCGTTCGGGGCAGGGGCGAGTACGAGCAGTACTTC
>TRBJ2-5|TRBV7-6|TRBD2|few
CASSLGTSRLETQYF
TGTGCCAGCAGCTTAGGGACTAGCCGGTTGGAGACCCAGTACTTC
>TRBJ2-5|TRBV4-2|TRBD2|NA
CASSQGLAGVDETQYF
TGTGCCAGCAGCCAAGGGCTAGCGGGAGTAGATGAGACCCAGTACTTC
>TRBJ2-7|TRBV4-3|NA|few
CASSQDWDYYEQYF
TGCGCCAGCAGCCAAGACTGGGATTACTACGAGCAGTACTTC
>TRBJ1-2|TRBV7-2|TRBD1|NA
CASSFADRAGYGYTF
TGTGCCAGCAGCTTCGCCGACAGGGCGGGCTATGGCTACACCTTC
>TRBJ1-1|TRBV24-1|NA|NA
CATSDSREDTEAFF
TGTGCCACCAGTGACTCCAGGGAAGACACTGAAGCTTTCTTT
>TRBJ2-3|TRBV12-3/TRBV12-4|TRBD2|NA
CASSFSAGGIPYF
TGTGCCAGCAGTTTCTCAGCGGGGGGAATCCCGTATTTT